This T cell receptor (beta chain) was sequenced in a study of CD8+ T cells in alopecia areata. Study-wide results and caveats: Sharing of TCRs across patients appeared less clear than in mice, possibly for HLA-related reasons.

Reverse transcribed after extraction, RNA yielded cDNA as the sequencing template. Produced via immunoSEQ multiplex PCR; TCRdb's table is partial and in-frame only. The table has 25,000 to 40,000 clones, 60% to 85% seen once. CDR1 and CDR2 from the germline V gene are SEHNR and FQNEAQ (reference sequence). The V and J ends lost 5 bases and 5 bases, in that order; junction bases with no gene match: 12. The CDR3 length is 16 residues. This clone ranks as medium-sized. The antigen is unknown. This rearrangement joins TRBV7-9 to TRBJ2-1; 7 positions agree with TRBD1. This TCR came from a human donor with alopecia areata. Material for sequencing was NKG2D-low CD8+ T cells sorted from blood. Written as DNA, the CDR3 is TGTGCCAGCAGCCCGCTGGGACAGAGGGAACACAATGAGCAGTTCTTC. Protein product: CASSPLGQREHNEQFF.